This T cell receptor (beta chain) was captured by sequencing in a study of Ad26.COV2.S vaccination and SARS-CoV-2 variants. Background on the study: Ad26.COV2.S arm of COV1001 included the donor. Findings of the study overall: It is possible that the TCR breadth and depth analyses underestimated the total T cell responses.

Produced via immunoSEQ multiplex PCR; TCRdb's table is partial and in-frame only. The sample shows roughly 460,000 clones, roughly nine tenths of them seen only once. Comments on this clone: What it binds is unknown.

CDR3 length equals 16 residues. Germline V gene sequence: CDR1 SGHAT, CDR2 FQNNGV. Trimming took 3 bases from V and 8 from J, leaving 22 bases between them. Treatment: some 20 received Ad26.COV2.S at low or high dose, single or two shots; about 5 received placebo; per-sample allocation not given. Samples analyzed were those drawn on day 63 after the first vaccine or placebo injection. The shot given was an Ad26 vector that makes Wuhan-strain SARS-CoV-2 spike. The clonotype was recovered from a person between 18 and 60 years old who received the Ad26.COV2.S COVID-19 vaccine or a placebo. Material: peripheral blood, obtained in a trial of Ad26.COV2.S vaccine versus placebo. The chain links TRBV11-2 to TRBJ1-1; D gene uncertain. CDR3 bases: TGTGCCAGCAGCTTCGGACGGGGAGGGAGAATAACAGAAGCTTTCTTT. It yields the protein CASSFGRGGRITEAFF.